Below, 13 T cell receptor beta chains from the same sample are listed, as sequenced in a study of CD8+ T cells in alopecia areata. Sequencing templates came from extracted RNA that was reverse transcribed into cDNA. Repertoires were generated with immunoSEQ multiplex PCR, while TCRdb's copy carries only in-frame clones and drops some. The sample contains around 200,000 clones, around 63% of which appear only once. The sample was CD4+ T cells sorted from blood, taken at week 0. Source of these receptors: a human donor with alopecia areata.

This clone was observed a few times. This chain connects TRBV29-1 to TRBJ2-5, with a tentative D call TRBD2 (5 bases). Trimming removed 6 bases at V and 6 bases at J, with 20 bases between. In germline, CDR1 is SQVTM, CDR2 ANQGSEA. The CDR3 covers 14 residues. The CDR3 bases are TGCAGCGTCGAGCCGGGGAATCGGGCCAAGACCCAGTACTTC. Translation: CSVEPGNRAKTQYF.

This sequence joins TRBV30 and TRBJ2-3; 9 bases map to TRBD2. CDR1 and CDR2 from the germline V gene are GTSNPN and SVGIG (reference sequence). The CDR3 has 18 residues. J gave up 0 bases and V 2 bases, and 12 bases lay outside the gene matches. The CDR3 reads CAWSPLPLAGGSTDTQYF. The CDR3 bases are TGTGCCTGGAGTCCCCTCCCCCTCGCGGGGGGGAGCACAGATACGCAGTATTTT.

The chain's CDR3 is CASSLGRGPSYEQYF. DNA of the CDR3: TGCGCCAGCAGCTTGGGACGTGGGCCTTCCTACGAGCAGTACTTC. The V and J genes are TRBV5-1 and TRBJ2-7; D is unresolved. Germline CDR1 reads SGHRS; CDR2 reads YFSETQ. The CDR3 consists of 15 residues. The germline V and J ends were trimmed by 0 bases and 1 base, with 11 bases remaining between them.

The chain combines TRBV30 with TRBJ1-2; the D is unclear. The V and J ends lost 1 base and 4 bases respectively, with 10 bases between them. Germline V gene sequence: CDR1 GTSNPN, CDR2 SVGIG (reference sequence). This CDR3 comprises 13 residues. The CDR3 loop reads CAWSGGQAYGYTF. CDR3 nucleotide sequence: TGTGCCTGGAGTGGAGGGCAGGCCTATGGCTACACCTTC. Variable domain in full (rest from reference TRBV30 and TRBJ1-2): SQTIHQWPATLVQPVGSPLSLECTVEGTSNPNLYWYRQAAGRGLQLLFYSVGIGQISSEVPQNLSASRPQDRQFILSSKKLLLSDSGFYLCAWSGGQAYGYTFGSGTRLTVV.

V and J are TRBV4-2 and TRBJ2-3, with 8 bases fitting TRBD2. The CDR3 runs to 16 residues. CDR1 is LGHNA, CDR2 YNFKEQ, per germline. Trimming cost V 1 base and J 2 bases; bases outside gene matches: 5. CDR3 in amino acids: CASSQGAGGPTDTQYF. CDR3 DNA sequence: TGTGCCAGCAGCCAAGGGGCGGGGGGACCCACAGATACGCAGTATTTT.

This clone has more than one count but fewer than ten. J is TRBJ2-5 and V is TRBV9; D unclear. The length of the CDR3 is 14 residues. The V gene lost 4 bases and the J gene lost 5 bases, with 15 bases spanning the gap. Germline V CDR1 and CDR2: SGDLS, YYNGEE. CDR3 nucleotides: TGTGCCAGCAGCCTTTCGGTCGGATCGGAGACCCAGTACTTC. This translates into CASSLSVGSETQYF.

The chain has TRBV5-1 and TRBJ2-4, with 9 bases fitting TRBD1. Germline V gene data show CDR1 as SGHRS and CDR2 as YFSETQ. The V segment lost 3 bases and the J segment 6 bases; nucleotides outside the gene matches: 4. CDR3 length: 14 residues. CDR3: CASSYTGGRNIQYF. The CDR3 DNA reads TGCGCCAGCAGCTATACAGGGGGCAGAAACATTCAGTACTTC. The full variable domain, completed using reference TRBV5-1 and TRBJ2-4, is KAGVTQTPRYLIKTRGQQVTLSCSPISGHRSVSWYQQTPGQGLQFLFEYFSETQRNKGNFPGRFSGRQFSNSRSEMNVSTLELGDSALYLCASSYTGGRNIQYFGAGTRLSVL.

This chain links TRBV29-1 with TRBJ1-2; D gene unclear. V was clipped by 3 bases and J by 8 bases, with 13 bases between them. The CDR3 contains 12 residues. CDR1 and CDR2 from the germline V gene are SQVTM and ANQGSEA. CDR3 loop: CSVDTGPFGYTF. CDR3 DNA: TGCAGCGTTGATACTGGGCCTTTCGGCTACACCTTC.

CDR3 DNA sequence: TGTGCCAGCAGCTTTTTCGGTCGGGATACGCAGTATTTT. It yields the protein CASSFFGRDTQYF. The chain carries TRBV13 and TRBJ2-3, with no clear D. Germline CDR1 PRHDT, CDR2 FYEKMQ (reference sequence). The V end lost 3 bases, the J end lost 6 bases, and 10 bases lay between the germline ends. The CDR3 loop spans 13 amino acids.

Written as DNA, the CDR3 is TGTGCCAGCAGCGTTGGGGACAGGGTTTCCTATGGCTACACCTTC. Translating it yields CASSVGDRVSYGYTF. The genes are TRBV9 and TRBJ1-2, with 9 positions matching TRBD1. Trimming removed 2 bases from V and 4 bases from J; junction bases left unmatched: 6. The CDR3 length is 15 residues. From germline, CDR1 is SGDLS and CDR2 YYNGEE.

This sequence joins TRBV18 and TRBJ2-3, with 8 bases that match TRBD2. The CDR3 has 17 amino acids. With 4 bases clipped from V and 0 bases from J, the junction kept 9 bases outside the gene matches. Germline CDR1 is KGHSH and CDR2 is LQKENI. CDR3 loop: CASSLQGGGLSTDTQYF. The CDR3 nucleotides read TGTGCCAGCTCACTTCAAGGCGGGGGGCTAAGCACAGATACGCAGTATTTT.

This chain joins TRBV7-2 and TRBJ1-2; possible D gene TRBD1, 5 bases. The CDR3 is 13 amino acids. Germline-derived CDR1 and CDR2 are SGHTA and FQGNSA. V was trimmed by 5 bases and J by 2 bases, leaving 9 bases between them. This CDR3 reads CASSHPGNYGYTF. Written as DNA, the CDR3 is TGTGCCAGCAGCCATCCAGGGAACTATGGCTACACCTTC.

The chain couples TRBV10-3 to TRBJ2-5; possible D gene TRBD1, 6 bases. The germline V gene has CDR1 ENHRY and CDR2 SYGVKD. The V gene lost 3 bases and the J gene lost 1 base, with 18 bases spanning the gap. The CDR3 spans 17 residues. CDR3 nucleotides: TGTGCCATCAGTGAAGCCCGACAGGTTCCCCGCCAAGAGACCCAGTACTTC. Encoded protein: CAISEARQVPRQETQYF.